The TCR beta chain described here comes from a study of brain T cells in children with intractable seizures. Study results and caveats: Clones missing pre-surgery may reflect undersampling of that blood sample. Patients' HCMV serostatus was unknown; virus specificity rests on CDR3 similarity alone.

Sequencing was performed with immunoSEQ multiplex PCR; in TCRdb, only in-frame clones are kept and a portion is missing. The data contain under 150,000 clones, around 94% of them singletons. As concerns this clone: No antigen is known for it.

Germline V gene sequence: CDR1 SGHTA, CDR2 FQGNSA. There are 17 residues in the CDR3. Trimming shortened V by 5 bases and J by 0 bases, and 14 bases separated the two germline ends. Surgery cases with the highest brain T cell transcript signatures were chosen for sequencing. At least one anti-epileptic drug was given before surgery. Sequencing was performed on peripheral blood, taken at surgery. This TCR derives from a boy in the first two years of life with hemimegalencephaly and intractable seizures. This chain uses TRBV7-2 with TRBJ1-6; perhaps TRBD1 as D (5 bases). The CDR3 reads CASSRRDRSSYNSPLHF. In nucleotides, the CDR3 is TGTGCCAGCAGCCGTCGGGACCGTAGCTCCTATAATTCACCCCTCCACTTT.